The 13 T cell receptor beta chains below all came from one sample that was sequenced in a study of CD8 T cells in ankylosing spondylitis. TCRdb called the 5' RACE reads again in MiXCR, with one record for every CDR3 protein. The top ten hold roughly 6.7% of the sample, which has 200,000 to 250,000 distinct CDR3 sequences, about 26% seen once. The sequenced sample was blood, either unsorted or a sorted T cell fraction (not recorded which). These receptors all come from a male donor with ankylosing spondylitis or in good health (not recorded which).

The rearrangement links TRBV20-1 to TRBJ2-7; the match to TRBD2 covers 7 bases. With V trimmed by 4 bases and J by 11 bases, 11 bases remained unmatched. The germline CDR1 and CDR2 sequences are DFQATT and SNEGSKA (reference sequence). The CDR3 is made up of 12 amino acids. The CDR3, as DNA: TGCAGTGCTATCCCTGCTAGCGGTCGGGAGTACTTC. It translates to CSAIPASGREYF.

The chain joins TRBV29-1 to TRBJ1-1; D not resolved. V was shortened by 7 bases and J by 0 bases, with 12 bases between the two germline ends. The CDR3 is 13 residues long. Germline V gene sequence: CDR1 SQVTM, CDR2 ANQGSEA. The chain's CDR3 is CSAWEAVNTEAFF. In nucleotides, the CDR3 is TGCAGCGCCTGGGAAGCCGTGAACACTGAAGCTTTCTTT. Together with reference TRBV29-1 and TRBJ1-1, the CDR3 gives the full variable domain: SAVISQKPSRDICQRGTSLTIQCQVDSQVTMMFWYRQQPGQSLTLIATANQGSEATYESGFVIDKFPISRPNLTFSTLTVSNMSPEDSSIYLCSAWEAVNTEAFFGQGTRLTVV.

The chain combines TRBV29-1 with TRBJ2-1; D is ambiguous. The V end lost 5 bases, the J end lost 5 bases, and 13 bases lay between the germline ends. The CDR3 is 13 amino acids. Germline loops: CDR1 SQVTM, CDR2 ANQGSEA. CDR3 bases: TGCAGCGTTTCTACACAACTAAACAATGAGCAGTTCTTC. This gives the protein CSVSTQLNNEQFF.

The sample holds many counts of this clonotype. The V gene is TRBV28, the J gene TRBJ2-7; perhaps TRBD2 as D (5 bases). The CDR3 runs to 12 residues. V lost 4 bases to trimming and J lost 2 bases, with 6 bases between them. Germline values: CDR1 MDHEN, CDR2 SYDVKM. CDR3 DNA sequence: TGTGCCAGCAGTTCCGGGACCTACGAGCAGTACTTC. Protein product: CASSSGTYEQYF.

The chain links TRBV12-3 or TRBV12-4 to TRBJ1-3; no reliable D call. V was clipped by 5 bases and J by 8 bases, with 10 bases between them. The CDR3 is 12 amino acids. CDR3 region: CASSPAVDTIYF. For the CDR3, the DNA is TGTGCCAGCAGTCCGGCTGTAGACACCATATATTTT.

The gene calls are TRBV15 and TRBJ1-1; no firm D call. V lost 0 bases and J lost 2, with 10 bases in between. Germline CDR1 LNHNV, CDR2 YYDKDF (reference sequence). The CDR3 runs 15 residues. The DNA for the CDR3 is TGTGCCACCAGCAGAGATCCGGCGGGAAACACTGAAGCTTTCTTT. This translates into CATSRDPAGNTEAFF.

This clonotype was picked up many times. J is TRBJ2-5 and V is TRBV7-8, with 7 nucleotides matching TRBD1. The CDR3 has 15 amino acids. With 5 bases clipped from V and 5 bases from J, the junction kept 11 bases outside the gene matches. Germline V lookup: CDR1 SGHVS, CDR2 FQNEAQ. The CDR3: CASSQGDGVWETQYF. DNA of the CDR3: TGTGCCAGCAGCCAGGGGGACGGGGTATGGGAGACCCAGTACTTC.

This chain links TRBV12-3 or TRBV12-4 with TRBJ2-4; 11 nucleotides match TRBD1. V shed 5 bases and J 2 bases; nucleotides not matched to a gene: 2. This CDR3 spans 15 amino acids. The DNA of the CDR3 is TGTGCCAGCAGTCGGGACAGGGGGACCAAAAACATTCAGTACTTC. Residues: CASSRDRGTKNIQYF.

By its share, this clonotype is medium-sized. V is TRBV20-1 and J is TRBJ2-5; D is undetermined. Trimming left V 6 bases short and J 2 bases short, with 13 bases between. The germline V gene encodes CDR1 DFQATT and CDR2 SNEGSKA (reference sequence). CDR3 size: 13 residues. The CDR3 DNA reads TGCAGTGCGACCAGGACCGCGCAAGAGACCCAGTACTTC. Encoded protein: CSATRTAQETQYF.

At least ten counts were recorded for this clonotype. V gene TRBV5-1 combines with J gene TRBJ2-2; no firm D call. The CDR3 spans 15 residues. V lost 0 bases to trimming and J lost 0 bases, with 6 bases between them. Germline V gene sequence: CDR1 SGHRS, CDR2 YFSETQ. The CDR3 spells CASSLALSNTGELFF. The CDR3 nucleotides read TGCGCCAGCAGCTTGGCATTATCGAACACCGGGGAGCTGTTTTTT. The full variable domain, rest sourced from reference TRBV5-1 and TRBJ2-2, is KAGVTQTPRYLIKTRGQQVTLSCSPISGHRSVSWYQQTPGQGLQFLFEYFSETQRNKGNFPGRFSGRQFSNSRSEMNVSTLELGDSALYLCASSLALSNTGELFFGEGSRLTVL.

The rearrangement links TRBV10-1 to TRBJ2-7, with D perhaps given as TRBD1 or TRBD2 (5 bases each). This CDR3 has 12 amino acids. Trimming stripped 11 bases from V and 7 bases from J, with 18 bases between. Per the germline V gene, CDR1 is WNHNN and CDR2 is SYGVQD (reference sequence). This chain's CDR3 is CASRVWGREQYF. CDR3 nucleotide sequence: TGCGCCTCCAGGGTTTGGGGGAGAGAGCAGTACTTC.

Of note for this clonotype: A far larger clone is one base from this, pointing to a likely read error. The chain links TRBV6-6 to TRBJ2-5; the match to TRBD2 covers 7 bases. The CDR3 has 13 amino acids. Germline values: CDR1 MNHNY, CDR2 SVGAGI (reference sequence). Germline trimming cut 6 bases from V and 2 bases from J; bases unmatched to any gene: 3. This chain's CDR3 is CASRPGLQETQYF. DNA of the CDR3: TGTGCCAGCAGGCCGGGACTACAAGAGACCCAGTACTTC.

In the case of this clonotype: A read error may produce the germline difference seen at one junction end. The CDR3 DNA sequence: TGTGCCAGCAGTTACTCGATCTTGCAGGGACTCCTCTTC. Translated: CASSYSILQGLLF. The J gene is TRBJ1-2, the V gene TRBV6-5; D possibly corresponds to TRBD1 (5 bases). CDR1 MNHEY and CDR2 SVGAGI come from the germline V gene. CDR3 length equals 13 residues.